This TCR beta chain was profiled in a study of Tregs in tolerant kidney transplant recipients. Overall study results and limits: Validation in larger populations is needed because few patients were studied. Expanding Tregs on activated donor B cells appeared to best identify donor-specific TCRbeta clones. No direct test of biological reproducibility was done here.

The data were produced by immunoSEQ multiplex PCR, yet TCRdb's version contains in-frame clones alone and is incomplete. The table lists about 240,000 clones, 84% of them singletons, with 0.5% to 0.65% in the top ten. This clone came up a few times. The antigen is undetermined. The CDR3 runs 17 residues. Unstimulated Tregs (CD4+CD25+CD127-) and CD4+CD25- non-Tregs were sorted from PBMCs. The J gene is TRBJ2-2, the V gene TRBV1; no DNA check was done on the table's D call, TRBD2. TRBV1 represents a pseudogene. This TCR came from a human donor in good health. What was sequenced was CD4+ T cells from blood. The CDR3 DNA follows: TGCACCAGCAGCCTCCCGGGACTAGCGGGAGACACCGGGGAGCTGTTTTTT. Its protein is CTSSLPGLAGDTGELFF.